A single sample gave rise to the 29 T cell receptor beta chains below, sequenced in a study of cytomegalovirus exposure and HLA in healthy donors. The PCR ran on 60 Vbeta and 13 Jbeta primers. Clones were sequenced by immunoSEQ multiplex PCR, and TCRdb holds only the in-frame ones, with some missing. Of a few hundred thousand clones in the sample, 80% to 85% are singletons; the top ten hold 8%. The sample comprised PBMCs. The receptors here all came from a woman aged 60 to 75 in good health and CMV-seropositive.

This clone appeared a single time. J is TRBJ1-2 and V is TRBV10-3, with unresolved D. The ends were cut back, 3 bases at V and 8 bases at J, with 19 bases in the middle. The CDR3 sequence is 15 residues long. From germline, CDR1 is ENHRY and CDR2 SYGVKD. Here the CDR3 reads CAISDAGPTREGYTF. The CDR3 DNA reads as TGTGCCATCAGTGATGCCGGGCCCACGAGGGAAGGCTACACCTTC.

The chain's CDR3 is CASSMTGTTDTQYF. DNA for the CDR3: TGTGCCAGTAGTATGACAGGGACCACAGATACGCAGTATTTT. This sequence joins TRBV19 and TRBJ2-3, with 7 bases matching TRBD1. The CDR3 extends over 14 amino acids. Germline V CDR1 and CDR2: LNHDA, SQIVND (reference sequence). Germline trimming cut 3 bases from V and 2 bases from J; bases unmatched to any gene: 2.

CDR3 protein: CASSHSGVNTGELFF. CDR3 sequence (DNA): TGTGCCAGCAGCCATTCGGGAGTAAACACCGGGGAGCTGTTTTTT. The V and J genes are TRBV14 and TRBJ2-2; D possibly corresponds to TRBD2 (6 bases). From germline, CDR1 is SGHDN and CDR2 FVKESK. The CDR3 is 15 residues long. Trimming stripped 3 bases from V and 2 bases from J, with 10 bases between.

V and J are TRBV27 and TRBJ2-5, with a weak D call TRBD1 (7 bases). Trimming cost V 8 bases and J 4 bases, with 20 bases left between them. The CDR3 is 15 residues long. Per germline, CDR1 MNHEY and CDR2 SMNVEV (reference sequence). The CDR3 loop reads CASALSGGLGETQYF. CDR3 bases: TGTGCCAGCGCCCTCTCAGGGGGGCTGGGAGAGACCCAGTACTTC.

The gene calls are TRBV27 and TRBJ2-7, with D perhaps TRBD1 (6 bases). Trimming removed 3 bases at V and 2 bases at J, with 14 bases between. Germline V gene sequence: CDR1 MNHEY, CDR2 SMNVEV (reference sequence). The CDR3 spans 15 residues. CDR3 protein: CASSFKGHGPYEQYF. The CDR3 DNA follows: TGTGCCAGCAGTTTTAAGGGACACGGGCCCTACGAGCAGTACTTC.

The chain uses TRBV7-5 and TRBJ1-1; the D call of TRBD1 is as the table states it, not checked on the DNA. TRBV7-5 is classified as a pseudogene. The CDR3 has 17 amino acids. CDR3 in amino acids: CARSSLPRDRMNTEAFF. The DNA for the CDR3 is TGTGCCAGAAGCTCCCTGCCCCGGGACAGGATGAACACTGAAGCTTTCTTT.

This chain links TRBV5-4 with TRBJ2-7; 7 bases agree with TRBD1. There are 13 residues in the CDR3. CDR1 is SGHNT and CDR2 is YYREEE in the germline V gene (reference sequence). The V segment lost 3 bases and the J segment 12 bases; nucleotides outside the gene matches: 12. The CDR3 sequence: CASSSEGGVRLYF. CDR3 sequence (DNA): TGTGCCAGCAGCTCGGAAGGGGGCGTGAGACTGTACTTC.

The chain recombines TRBV6-5 with TRBJ1-2; D ambiguous. The germline V and J ends were trimmed by 2 bases and 2 bases, with 3 bases remaining between them. The germline CDR1 and CDR2 sequences are MNHEY and SVGAGI. CDR3 size: 12 residues. For the CDR3, the DNA is TGTGCCAGCAGTTACCAGAACTATGGCTACACCTTC. Translated, it gives CASSYQNYGYTF.

The J gene is TRBJ1-5, the V gene TRBV13, with 9 bases matching TRBD1. The germline V gene encodes CDR1 PRHDT and CDR2 FYEKMQ (reference sequence). The CDR3 is 17 residues long. With 5 bases clipped from V and 4 bases from J, the junction kept 12 bases outside the gene matches. CDR3 residues: CASSRRQGQGVNQPQHF. CDR3 coding DNA: TGTGCCAGCAGCCGCCGCCAGGGACAGGGTGTAAATCAGCCCCAGCATTTT.

V usage is TRBV29-1 and J usage is TRBJ1-3; D uncertain. Trimming left V 7 bases short and J 8 bases short, with 9 bases between. Germline V gives CDR1 SQVTM, CDR2 ANQGSEA. The CDR3 contains 10 residues. The CDR3 loop is CSGVGDTIYF. The CDR3 nucleotides read TGCAGCGGTGTAGGAGACACCATATATTTT.

The chain couples TRBV25-1 to TRBJ1-5; 8 bases agree with TRBD1. Germline CDR1 MGHDK, CDR2 SYGVNS. Germline trimming cut 5 bases from V and 6 bases from J; bases unmatched to any gene: 9. The CDR3 consists of 15 residues. The CDR3 region is CASSFDRGGGQPQHF. The CDR3, as DNA: TGTGCCAGCAGTTTCGACAGGGGTGGGGGTCAGCCCCAGCATTTT.

This clone was seen more than once but under ten times. The chain links TRBV29-1 to TRBJ2-3; 13 nucleotides line up with TRBD2. CDR1 and CDR2 from the germline V gene are SQVTM and ANQGSEA. CDR3 size: 15 residues. The junction had 3 bases not matched to a gene; V was cut back by 4 bases and J by 2 bases. In nucleotides, the CDR3 is TGCAGCGTTGGACTAGCGGGAGGACCCACAGATACGCAGTATTTT. Its translation: CSVGLAGGPTDTQYF.

The chain couples TRBV27 to TRBJ2-1, with no clear D. The germline CDR1 and CDR2 sequences are MNHEY and SMNVEV (reference sequence). This CDR3 has 13 amino acids. V lost 4 bases to trimming and J lost 7 bases, with 11 bases between them. CDR3 nucleotides: TGTGCCAGCAGTTGGAACGGAGAGAATGAGCAGTTCTTC. It encodes CASSWNGENEQFF.

The V gene is TRBV2, the J gene TRBJ2-1; 10 bases are a match to TRBD2. The J segment lost 8 bases and the V segment lost 2 bases, leaving 3 bases of the junction unmatched. Germline values: CDR1 SNHLY, CDR2 FYNNEI. This CDR3 comprises 14 residues. The DNA for the CDR3 is TGTGCCAGCAGTGAATTCCTAGCGGGGGATGAGCAGTTCTTC. Its protein is CASSEFLAGDEQFF.

This CDR3 reads CASSFGAGSSYEQYF. The CDR3 region has the DNA TGTGCCAGCAGCTTCGGTGCCGGGTCATCCTACGAGCAGTACTTC. V is TRBV11-3 and J is TRBJ2-7; D call uncertain. Trimming took 3 bases from V and 1 from J, leaving 13 bases between them. Germline V gene lookup returns CDR1 SGHNT and CDR2 YENEEA. The CDR3 totals 15 residues.

The chain is built from TRBV10-3 and TRBJ2-1, with D tentatively TRBD1 (5 bases). The CDR3 consists of 15 residues. The germline V gene has CDR1 ENHRY and CDR2 SYGVKD. Trimming left V 2 bases short and J 0 bases short, with 8 bases between. CDR3 sequence (DNA): TGTGCCATCAGTGAGACCGACAGCTCCTACAATGAGCAGTTCTTC. Translated: CAISETDSSYNEQFF.

The V call is TRBV6-1, the J call TRBJ1-5, with TRBD1 matching 8 bases. CDR3 length: 15 amino acids. The germline gives CDR1 MNHNS, CDR2 SASEGT. J gave up 0 bases and V 6 bases, and 4 bases lay outside the gene matches. CDR3 in amino acids: CASRRQGYSNQPQHF. DNA for the CDR3: TGTGCCAGCAGACGACAGGGGTATAGCAATCAGCCCCAGCATTTT.

The CDR3 DNA is TGTGCCAGCAGCGTAGAGACAGGAGGCTCGGCTTTCTTT. Its protein is CASSVETGGSAFF. The rearrangement joins TRBV9 to TRBJ1-1, with D perhaps TRBD1 (6 bases). This CDR3 region has 13 residues. Germline CDR1 SGDLS, CDR2 YYNGEE. V gave up 0 bases and J gave up 11 bases, with 14 bases separating them.

The chain combines TRBV7-9 with TRBJ1-2; tentative D call: TRBD1 (5 bases). The CDR3 covers 13 residues. CDR1 and CDR2 (germline): SEHNR, FQNEAQ (reference sequence). The V end lost 1 base, the J end lost 8 bases, and 11 bases lay between the germline ends. The DNA of the CDR3 is TGTGCCAGCAGCTTAGAGACAGCATTAGGCTACACCTTC. Protein product: CASSLETALGYTF.

The chain recombines TRBV7-8 with TRBJ2-1; 13 bases are shared with TRBD2. The germline V gene encodes CDR1 SGHVS and CDR2 FQNEAQ. V lost 3 bases and J lost 3; bases outside the gene matches: 2. This CDR3 is built from 16 residues. The chain's CDR3 is CASSLGTSGIYNEQFF. CDR3 DNA: TGTGCCAGCAGCTTGGGGACTAGCGGGATCTACAATGAGCAGTTCTTC. Using reference TRBV7-8 and TRBJ2-1 for the parts outside the CDR3, the full variable domain is GAGVSQSPRYKVAKRGQDVALRCDPISGHVSLFWYQQALGQGPEFLTYFQNEAQLDKSGLPSDRFFAERPEGSVSTLKIQRTQQEDSAVYLCASSLGTSGIYNEQFFGPGTRLTVL.

The rearrangement links TRBV21-1 to TRBJ1-2; the table's D gene call, TRBD1, was not cross checked with the DNA. TRBV21-1 is a documented pseudogene. The length of the CDR3 is 9 residues. DNA for the CDR3: TGTGCCATTTACATGGGCGAAGCCTTC. It yields the protein CAIYMGEAF.

The J gene is TRBJ2-7, the V gene TRBV18; possibly TRBD2 for D (5 bases). CDR1 KGHSH and CDR2 LQKENI come from the germline V gene. This CDR3 region has 14 residues. The V gene lost 1 base and the J gene lost 4 bases, with 11 bases spanning the gap. The CDR3 sequence: CASSPLLTTYEQYF. The CDR3 nucleotides read TGTGCCAGCTCACCACTCCTGACTACATACGAGCAGTACTTC.

The rearrangement joins TRBV6-6 to TRBJ2-1; the D gene is possibly TRBD2 (6 bases). This CDR3 spans 15 amino acids. V dropped 3 bases and J dropped 6 bases, with 15 bases sitting between them. Per germline, CDR1 MNHNY and CDR2 SVGAGI (reference sequence). CDR3 amino acids: CASSYRAGRGNEQFF. For the CDR3, the DNA is TGTGCCAGCAGTTATCGAGCCGGGAGAGGCAATGAGCAGTTCTTC.

The chain uses TRBV7-3 and TRBJ2-1; 12 positions agree with TRBD1. V lost 5 bases and J lost 14; bases outside the gene matches: 10. The CDR3 has 14 residues. Germline V gene sequence: CDR1 SGHTA, CDR2 FQGTGA. CDR3 nucleotides: TGTGCCAGCAGCCCCCGGGGGGACAGGGGGCAGGAGTTCTTC. Translating gives CASSPRGDRGQEFF.

The rearrangement links TRBV5-1 to TRBJ1-3, with 7 nucleotides matching TRBD1. Germline loops: CDR1 SGHRS, CDR2 YFSETQ. Trimming at V came to 4 bases and at J to 1 base, leaving 2 bases not matched to a gene. The CDR3 runs 14 residues. The CDR3 loop reads CASSPQGSGNTIYF. CDR3 bases: TGCGCCAGCAGCCCACAGGGGTCTGGAAACACCATATATTTT.

V gene TRBV7-9 combines with J gene TRBJ2-7; D is possibly TRBD2 (5 bases). V was shortened by 2 bases and J by 4 bases, with 21 bases between the two germline ends. The CDR3 runs 17 residues. In germline, CDR1 is SEHNR, CDR2 FQNEAQ (reference sequence). As DNA, the CDR3 is TGTGCCAGCAGCTTAATGTTCCCGGGAACCCAAGAGTACGAGCAGTACTTC. Translated: CASSLMFPGTQEYEQYF.

This chain connects TRBV5-1 to TRBJ2-3; TRBD2 agrees at 10 bases. Germline CDR1 is SGHRS and CDR2 is YFSETQ. With 4 bases clipped from V and 2 bases from J, the junction kept 10 bases outside the gene matches. The CDR3 length is 17 residues. The CDR3 DNA reads as TGCGCCAGCAGCCCTACTACAGCGGGAGGGCCCACAGATACGCAGTATTTT. Protein sequence: CASSPTTAGGPTDTQYF. Using reference TRBV5-1 and TRBJ2-3 for the parts outside the CDR3, the full variable domain is KAGVTQTPRYLIKTRGQQVTLSCSPISGHRSVSWYQQTPGQGLQFLFEYFSETQRNKGNFPGRFSGRQFSNSRSEMNVSTLELGDSALYLCASSPTTAGGPTDTQYFGPGTRLTVL.

V is TRBV20-1 and J is TRBJ2-1; 7 positions agree with TRBD1. V shed 6 bases, J shed 9 bases, and the junction held 5 bases outside the gene matches. Germline lookup yields CDR1 DFQATT and CDR2 SNEGSKA (reference sequence). The CDR3 sequence is 11 residues long. The CDR3 spells CSALQGTEQFF. The CDR3 DNA sequence: TGCAGTGCCCTACAGGGGACTGAGCAGTTCTTC.

This sequence joins TRBV18 and TRBJ2-5, with D perhaps TRBD2 (6 bases). The length of the CDR3 is 13 residues. V lost 2 bases, J lost 6 bases, and 10 bases lay in between. The germline CDR1 and CDR2 sequences are KGHSH and LQKENI. This CDR3 reads CASSPAGRQTQYF. The CDR3 DNA reads as TGTGCCAGCTCACCAGCAGGGAGGCAGACCCAGTACTTC.